Each of the 19 T cell receptor beta chains below was sequenced from the same sample in a study of T cell repertoires in cytomegalovirus infection. Each CDR3 protein gets one entry after TCRdb re-called the reads with MiXCR. The sample holds around 500,000 distinct CDR3 sequences, 40% to 50% seen once. Their antigens are not known. This specimen consisted of cultured PBMCs, obtained from culture after CMV antigen stimulation. Every receptor here comes from a human donor in good health (CMV status not recorded). Some clones in this sample may be carry-over from other donors' samples.

The V call is TRBV5-6, the J call TRBJ2-3; possibly TRBD2 for D (5 bases). The germline V gene has CDR1 SGHDT and CDR2 YYEEEE. V lost 2 bases and J lost 1, with 14 bases in between. CDR3 length equals 16 residues. The DNA of the CDR3 is TGTGCCAGCAGCTTAGGGTTACGACTACGCACAGATACGCAGTATTTT. It codes for CASSLGLRLRTDTQYF.

In its sample, this clonotype was seen a few times. The chain links TRBV10-3 to TRBJ2-3, with D uncertain. Germline lookup yields CDR1 ENHRY and CDR2 SYGVKD. This CDR3 is 13 amino acids long. The V end was cut by 2 bases, the J end by 0 bases, with 3 bases between. CDR3 in DNA: TGTGCCATCAGTGAGCCTAGCACAGATACGCAGTATTTT. This translates into CAISEPSTDTQYF.

The rearrangement uses TRBV4-3 and TRBJ2-1, with TRBD2 identical over 10 bases. Germline loops: CDR1 LGHNA, CDR2 YSLEER. There are 19 residues in the CDR3. Trimming removed 0 bases from V and 0 bases from J; junction bases left unmatched: 8. The CDR3 DNA reads as TGCGCCAGCAGCCAAGATCGCGCACTAGCGGGACTCTCCTACAATGAGCAGTTCTTC. Encoded protein: CASSQDRALAGLSYNEQFF.

This clonotype was detected a few times. The chain is built from TRBV4-1 and TRBJ2-2; no firm D call. Germline V CDR1 and CDR2: MGHRA, YSYEKL. This CDR3 contains 12 residues. V lost 1 base and J lost 4, with 1 base in between. The DNA for the CDR3 is TGCGCCAGCAGCCAAGCCACCGGGGAGCTGTTTTTT. Translation gives CASSQATGELFF.

The rearrangement joins TRBV7-2 to TRBJ1-6; no definite D call. The V gene's germline CDR1 is SGHTA and CDR2 FQGNSA. The V gene lost 0 bases and the J gene lost 8 bases, with 11 bases spanning the gap. CDR3 length equals 15 residues. CDR3 DNA: TGTGCCAGCAGCTTAGCGCTCCCGGGGTATTCACCCCTCCACTTT. Translation: CASSLALPGYSPLHF.

This clonotype was seen a few times. The DNA of the CDR3 is TGTGCCAGCAGCTTACTTGGGACAGGGGTGGCCGAGACCCAGTACTTC. Encoded protein: CASSLLGTGVAETQYF. V and J are TRBV7-2 and TRBJ2-5; 10 nucleotides match TRBD1. Germline trimming cut 2 bases from V and 5 bases from J; bases unmatched to any gene: 8. Germline values: CDR1 SGHTA, CDR2 FQGNSA. This CDR3 spans 16 amino acids.

This clonotype came up a few times. The chain has TRBV11-2 and TRBJ2-2; tentative D call: TRBD2 (6 bases). There are 15 residues in the CDR3. Germline assignment: CDR1 SGHAT and CDR2 FQNNGV. V was shortened by 5 bases and J by 2 bases, with 12 bases between the two germline ends. The CDR3 spells CASSRHGTNTGELFF. The CDR3 region has the DNA TGTGCCAGCAGCCGGCACGGGACTAACACCGGGGAGCTGTTTTTT. The whole variable domain, remainder taken from reference TRBV11-2 and TRBJ2-2, is EAGVAQSPRYKIIEKRQSVAFWCNPISGHATLYWYQQILGQGPKLLIQFQNNGVVDDSQLPKDRFSAERLKGVDSTLKIQPAKLEDSAVYLCASSRHGTNTGELFFGEGSRLTVL.

The chain carries TRBV18 and TRBJ2-3; 12 bases are a match to TRBD1. After removal of 2 bases from V and 4 bases from J, the junction contained 1 base not matched to a gene. The CDR3 runs 15 residues. Germline values: CDR1 KGHSH, CDR2 LQKENI. CDR3: CASSPWDRGPDTQYF. CDR3 sequence (DNA): TGTGCCAGCTCACCATGGGACAGGGGGCCAGATACGCAGTATTTT.

The chain is built from TRBV18 and TRBJ2-1; D remains unclear. V lost 6 bases and J 0 bases, leaving 15 bases between the germline ends. Per the germline V gene, CDR1 is KGHSH and CDR2 is LQKENI. CDR3 size: 16 residues. CDR3 in DNA: TGTGCCAGCTCCTTACAAAATCCAGACTCCTACAATGAGCAGTTCTTC. This sequence encodes CASSLQNPDSYNEQFF.

The chain employs TRBV25-1 and TRBJ1-5, with a possible D match to TRBD1 (6 bases). Germline values: CDR1 MGHDK, CDR2 SYGVNS. The CDR3 has 17 residues. V was pared by 4 bases and J by 0 bases, with 16 bases between. CDR3 bases: TGTGCCAGCAGTGGGGCGGACAGTTCATATAGCAATCAGCCCCAGCATTTT. Its translation is CASSGADSSYSNQPQHF.

This clonotype was counted at least ten times. This chain links TRBV7-2 with TRBJ2-5, with 9 positions matching TRBD2. Per germline, CDR1 SGHTA and CDR2 FQGNSA. V trimming: 1 base; J trimming: 5 bases; junction bases outside the gene matches: 8. The CDR3 contains 16 residues. The CDR3 is CASSLVRGGAVETQYF. CDR3 in DNA: TGTGCCAGCAGCTTAGTCCGCGGGGGGGCCGTGGAGACCCAGTACTTC.

The rearrangement uses TRBV10-3 and TRBJ2-7; D not resolved. Germline V lookup: CDR1 ENHRY, CDR2 SYGVKD. This CDR3 is 13 amino acids long. The germline V and J ends were trimmed by 10 bases and 3 bases, with 16 bases remaining between them. The CDR3 spells CATTVTKGYEQYF. CDR3 nucleotide sequence: TGTGCCACCACAGTGACCAAGGGCTACGAGCAGTACTTC.

The gene calls are TRBV7-2 and TRBJ1-5; D perhaps matches TRBD1 (5 bases). Germline V gene data show CDR1 as SGHTA and CDR2 as FQGNSA. V was cut by 1 base and J by 5 bases, with 12 bases left in between. The CDR3 contains 15 residues. CDR3 nucleotide sequence: TGTGCCAGCAGCTTAGAATTTGACAGTTATCAGCCCCAGCATTTT. Protein product: CASSLEFDSYQPQHF. Full variable domain (missing parts from reference TRBV7-2 and TRBJ1-5): GAGVSQSPSNKVTEKGKDVELRCDPISGHTALYWYRQSLGQGLEFLIYFQGNSAPDKSGLPSDRFSAERTGGSVSTLTIQRTQQEDSAVYLCASSLEFDSYQPQHFGDGTRLSIL.

This chain joins TRBV12-3 or TRBV12-4 and TRBJ1-5; no reliable D call. This CDR3 has 14 residues. V was trimmed by 1 base and J by 0 bases, leaving 4 bases between them. The CDR3, as DNA: TGTGCCAGCAGTTTAGGAGCTAGCAATCAGCCCCAGCATTTT. This encodes CASSLGASNQPQHF.

This sequence joins TRBV6-1 and TRBJ1-6; no reliable D call. The CDR3 extends over 13 amino acids. From germline, CDR1 is MNHNS and CDR2 SASEGT. Trimming stripped 2 bases from V and 4 bases from J, with 3 bases between. This chain's CDR3 is CASSERYNSPLHF. The CDR3 DNA sequence: TGTGCCAGCAGTGAACGGTATAATTCACCCCTCCACTTT.

V is TRBV4-3 and J is TRBJ2-7, with 8 bases lining up with TRBD1. V shed 3 bases and J 1 base; nucleotides not matched to a gene: 2. CDR1 LGHNA and CDR2 YSLEER come from the germline V gene. CDR3 length: 14 amino acids. In nucleotides, the CDR3 is TGCGCCAGCAGCCAGGACAGGGTTTCCTACGAGCAGTACTTC. It translates to CASSQDRVSYEQYF.

This clonotype was seen more than once but under ten times. The V gene is TRBV5-1, the J gene TRBJ2-5, with a possible D match to TRBD1 (6 bases). The V end was cut by 5 bases, the J end by 3 bases, with 17 bases between. The CDR3 spans 15 residues. Germline CDR1 SGHRS, CDR2 YFSETQ. The CDR3 loop reads CASSQQGRKEETQYF. CDR3 nucleotides: TGCGCCAGCAGTCAACAGGGCCGGAAGGAAGAGACCCAGTACTTC. Based on the CDR3 plus reference TRBV5-1 and TRBJ2-5, the full variable domain is KAGVTQTPRYLIKTRGQQVTLSCSPISGHRSVSWYQQTPGQGLQFLFEYFSETQRNKGNFPGRFSGRQFSNSRSEMNVSTLELGDSALYLCASSQQGRKEETQYFGPGTRLLVL.

This chain links TRBV18 with TRBJ2-3; D is unclear. Germline V lookup: CDR1 KGHSH, CDR2 LQKENI. V lost 3 bases, J lost 0 bases, and 13 bases lay in between. CDR3 length: 16 amino acids. The CDR3 DNA is TGTGCCAGCTCACCTTCGGCAATCTCTAGCACAGATACGCAGTATTTT. Translating it yields CASSPSAISSTDTQYF.

This clonotype came up a few times. The chain uses TRBV7-8 and TRBJ2-3, with D unclear. CDR3 size: 15 residues. V lost 2 bases to trimming and J lost 3 bases, with 12 bases between them. Germline V gene data show CDR1 as SGHVS and CDR2 as FQNEAQ. CDR3 region: CASSLRALETDTQYF. The CDR3 region has the DNA TGTGCCAGCAGCTTAAGAGCGTTAGAAACAGATACGCAGTATTTT. Full variable domain (missing parts from reference TRBV7-8 and TRBJ2-3): GAGVSQSPRYKVAKRGQDVALRCDPISGHVSLFWYQQALGQGPEFLTYFQNEAQLDKSGLPSDRFFAERPEGSVSTLKIQRTQQEDSAVYLCASSLRALETDTQYFGPGTRLTVL.